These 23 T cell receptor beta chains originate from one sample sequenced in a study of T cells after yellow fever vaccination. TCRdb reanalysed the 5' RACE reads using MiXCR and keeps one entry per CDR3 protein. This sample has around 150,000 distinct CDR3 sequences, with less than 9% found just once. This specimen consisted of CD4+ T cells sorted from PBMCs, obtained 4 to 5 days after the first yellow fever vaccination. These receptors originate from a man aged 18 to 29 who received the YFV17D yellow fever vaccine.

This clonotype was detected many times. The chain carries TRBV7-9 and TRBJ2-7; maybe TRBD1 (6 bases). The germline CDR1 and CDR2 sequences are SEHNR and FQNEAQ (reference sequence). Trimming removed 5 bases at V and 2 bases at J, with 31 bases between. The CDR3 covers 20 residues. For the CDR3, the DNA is TGTGCCAGCAGCCTCCTGGGGCAGGGGCTATCCGAAACACACCCCTACGAGCAGTACTTC. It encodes CASSLLGQGLSETHPYEQYF.

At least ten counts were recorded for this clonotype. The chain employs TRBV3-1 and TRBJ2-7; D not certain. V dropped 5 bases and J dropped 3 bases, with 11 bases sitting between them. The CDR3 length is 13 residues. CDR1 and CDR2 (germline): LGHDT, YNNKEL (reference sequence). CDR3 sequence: CASSRNSLYEQYF. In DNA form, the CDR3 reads TGTGCCAGCAGCAGAAACAGTCTCTACGAGCAGTACTTC.

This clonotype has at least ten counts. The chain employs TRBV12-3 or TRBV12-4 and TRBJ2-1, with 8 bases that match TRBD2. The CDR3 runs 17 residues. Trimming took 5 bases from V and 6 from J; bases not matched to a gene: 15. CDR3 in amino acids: CASSDLPRAGGFNEQFF. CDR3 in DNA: TGTGCCAGCAGTGACCTCCCTCGGGCGGGGGGCTTCAATGAGCAGTTCTTC.

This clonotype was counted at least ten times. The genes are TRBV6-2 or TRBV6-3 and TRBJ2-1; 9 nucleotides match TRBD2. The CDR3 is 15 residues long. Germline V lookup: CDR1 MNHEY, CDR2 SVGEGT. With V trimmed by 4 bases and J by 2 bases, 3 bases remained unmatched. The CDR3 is CASSSLAGAYNEQFF. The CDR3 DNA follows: TGTGCCAGCAGTTCATTAGCGGGGGCCTACAATGAGCAGTTCTTC.

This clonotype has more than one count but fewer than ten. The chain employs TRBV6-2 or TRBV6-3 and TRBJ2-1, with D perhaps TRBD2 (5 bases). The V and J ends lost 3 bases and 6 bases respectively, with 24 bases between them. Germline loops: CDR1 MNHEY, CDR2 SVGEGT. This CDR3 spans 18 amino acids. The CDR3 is CASSYFLAASWISNEQFF. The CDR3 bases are TGTGCCAGCAGTTATTTTCTAGCTGCAAGTTGGATTTCCAATGAGCAGTTCTTC.

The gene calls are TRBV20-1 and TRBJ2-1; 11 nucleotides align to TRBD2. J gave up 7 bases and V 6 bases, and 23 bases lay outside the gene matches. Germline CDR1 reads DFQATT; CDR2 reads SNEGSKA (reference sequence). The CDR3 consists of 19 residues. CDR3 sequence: CSAPHLTSGGTAVRNEQFF. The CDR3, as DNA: TGCAGTGCACCGCACCTTACTAGCGGGGGAACCGCCGTCAGGAATGAGCAGTTCTTC.

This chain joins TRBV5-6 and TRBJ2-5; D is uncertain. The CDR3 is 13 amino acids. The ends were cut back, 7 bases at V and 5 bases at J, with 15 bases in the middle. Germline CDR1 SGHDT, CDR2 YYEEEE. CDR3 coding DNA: TGTGCCAGCGGCTACGGGCTCCACGAGACCCAGTACTTC. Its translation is CASGYGLHETQYF.

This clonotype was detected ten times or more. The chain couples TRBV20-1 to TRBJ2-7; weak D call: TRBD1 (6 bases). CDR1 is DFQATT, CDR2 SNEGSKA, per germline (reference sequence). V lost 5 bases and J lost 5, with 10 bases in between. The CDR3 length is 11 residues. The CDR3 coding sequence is TGCAGTGCTTCACAGGGAAACGAGCAGTACGTC. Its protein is CSASQGNEQYV.

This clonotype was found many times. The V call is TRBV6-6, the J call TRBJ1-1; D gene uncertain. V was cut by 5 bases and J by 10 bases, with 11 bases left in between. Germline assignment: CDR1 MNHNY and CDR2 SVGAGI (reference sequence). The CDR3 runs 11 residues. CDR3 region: CASSNPIGAFF. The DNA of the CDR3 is TGTGCCAGCAGTAATCCCATCGGAGCTTTCTTT.

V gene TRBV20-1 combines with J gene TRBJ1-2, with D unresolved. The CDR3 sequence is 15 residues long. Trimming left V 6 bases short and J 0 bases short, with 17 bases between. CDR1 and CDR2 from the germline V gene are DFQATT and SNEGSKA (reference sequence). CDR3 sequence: CSAKDRGRSNYGYTF. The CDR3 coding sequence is TGCAGTGCCAAGGACCGAGGACGTTCTAACTATGGCTACACCTTC.

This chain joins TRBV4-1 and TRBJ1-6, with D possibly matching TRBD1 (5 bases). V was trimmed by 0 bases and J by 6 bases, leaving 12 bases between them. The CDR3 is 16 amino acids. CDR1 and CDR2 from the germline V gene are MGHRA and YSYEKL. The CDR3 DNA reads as TGCGCCAGCAGCCAAGATCTGCGACAGTCTAATTCACCCCTCCACTTT. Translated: CASSQDLRQSNSPLHF.

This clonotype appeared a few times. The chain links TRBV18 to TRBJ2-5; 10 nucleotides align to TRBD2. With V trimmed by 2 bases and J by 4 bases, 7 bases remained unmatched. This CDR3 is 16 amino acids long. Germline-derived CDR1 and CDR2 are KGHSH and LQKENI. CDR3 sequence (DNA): TGTGCCAGCTCACCAACTAGCGGGGACCCGGGAGAGACCCAGTACTTC. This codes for CASSPTSGDPGETQYF.

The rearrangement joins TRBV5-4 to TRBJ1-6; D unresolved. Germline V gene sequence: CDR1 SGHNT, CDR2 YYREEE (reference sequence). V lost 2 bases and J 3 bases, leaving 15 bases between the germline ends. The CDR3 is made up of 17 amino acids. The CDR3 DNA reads TGTGCCAGCAGCTTTATTCTGATGGGTCACTATAATTCACCCCTCCACTTT. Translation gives CASSFILMGHYNSPLHF.

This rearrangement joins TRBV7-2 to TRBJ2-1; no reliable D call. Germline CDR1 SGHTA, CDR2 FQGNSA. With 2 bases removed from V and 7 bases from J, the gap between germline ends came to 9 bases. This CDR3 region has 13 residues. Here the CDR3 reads CASSLTRANEQFF. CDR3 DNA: TGTGCCAGCAGCTTAACTCGGGCGAATGAGCAGTTCTTC.

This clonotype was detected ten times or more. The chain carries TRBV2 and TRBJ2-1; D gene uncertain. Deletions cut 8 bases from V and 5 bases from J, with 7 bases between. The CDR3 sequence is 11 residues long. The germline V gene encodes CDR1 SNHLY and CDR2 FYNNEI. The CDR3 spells CASRVHNEQFF. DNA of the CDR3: TGTGCCAGCCGAGTACACAATGAGCAGTTCTTC.

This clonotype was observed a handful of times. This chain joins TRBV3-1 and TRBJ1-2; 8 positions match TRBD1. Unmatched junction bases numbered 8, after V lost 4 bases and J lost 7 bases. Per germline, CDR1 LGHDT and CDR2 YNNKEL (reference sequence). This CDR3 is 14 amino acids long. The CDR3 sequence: CASSPRGLFSGYTF. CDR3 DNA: TGTGCCAGCAGCCCCAGGGGGCTATTCAGTGGCTACACCTTC.

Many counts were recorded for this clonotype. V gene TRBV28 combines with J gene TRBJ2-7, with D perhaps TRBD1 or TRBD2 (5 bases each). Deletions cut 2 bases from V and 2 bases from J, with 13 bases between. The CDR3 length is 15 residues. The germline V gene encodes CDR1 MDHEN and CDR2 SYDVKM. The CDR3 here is CASSLGFWGTYEQYV. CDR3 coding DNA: TGTGCCAGCAGTTTAGGCTTTTGGGGGACCTACGAGCAGTACGTC.

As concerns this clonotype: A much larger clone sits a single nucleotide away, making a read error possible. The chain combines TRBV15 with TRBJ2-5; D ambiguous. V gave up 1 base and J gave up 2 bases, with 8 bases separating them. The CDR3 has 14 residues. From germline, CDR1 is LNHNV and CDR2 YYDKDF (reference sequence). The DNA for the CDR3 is TGTGCCACCAGCAGAGGGGCAGGTCAAGAGACCCAGTACTTC. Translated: CATSRGAGQETQYF. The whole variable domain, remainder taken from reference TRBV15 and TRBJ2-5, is DAMVIQNPRYQVTQFGKPVTLSCSQTLNHNVMYWYQQKSSQAPKLLFHYYDKDFNNEADTPDNFQSRRPNTSFCFLDIRSPGLGDTAMYLCATSRGAGQETQYFGPGTRLLVL.

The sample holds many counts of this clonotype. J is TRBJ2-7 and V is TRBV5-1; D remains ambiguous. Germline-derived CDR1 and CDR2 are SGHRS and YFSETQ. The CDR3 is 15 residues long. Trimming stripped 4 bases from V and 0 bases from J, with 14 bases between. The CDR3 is CASSLQQVSSYEQYF. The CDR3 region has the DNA TGCGCCAGCAGCCTCCAGCAAGTGAGCTCCTACGAGCAGTACTTC.

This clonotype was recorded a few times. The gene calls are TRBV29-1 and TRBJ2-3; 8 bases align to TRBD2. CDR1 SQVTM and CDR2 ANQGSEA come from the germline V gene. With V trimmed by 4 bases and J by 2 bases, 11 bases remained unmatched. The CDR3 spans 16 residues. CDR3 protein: CSVVGGASGLTDTQYF. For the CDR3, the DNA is TGCAGCGTTGTCGGGGGCGCTAGCGGGCTCACAGATACGCAGTATTTT.

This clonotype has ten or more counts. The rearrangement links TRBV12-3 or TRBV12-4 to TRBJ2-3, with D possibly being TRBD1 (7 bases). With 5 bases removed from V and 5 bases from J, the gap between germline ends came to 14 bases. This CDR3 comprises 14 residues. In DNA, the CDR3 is TGTGCCAGCAGTGGTCACAGGGGAGGAGATACGCAGTATTTT. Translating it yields CASSGHRGGDTQYF.

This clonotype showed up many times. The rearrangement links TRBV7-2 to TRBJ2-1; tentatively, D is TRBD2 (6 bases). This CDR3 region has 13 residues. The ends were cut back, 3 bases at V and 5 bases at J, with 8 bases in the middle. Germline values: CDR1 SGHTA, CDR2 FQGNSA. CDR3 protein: CASSFGLNNEQFF. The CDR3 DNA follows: TGTGCCAGCAGCTTCGGACTAAACAATGAGCAGTTCTTC.

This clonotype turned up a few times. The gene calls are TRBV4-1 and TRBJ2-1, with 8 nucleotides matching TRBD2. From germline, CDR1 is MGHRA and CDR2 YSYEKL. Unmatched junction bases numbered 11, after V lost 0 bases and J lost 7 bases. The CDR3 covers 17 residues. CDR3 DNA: TGCGCCAGCAGCCAAGAATATATGGCTGCGGGGGGTAATGAGCAGTTCTTC. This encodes CASSQEYMAAGGNEQFF.